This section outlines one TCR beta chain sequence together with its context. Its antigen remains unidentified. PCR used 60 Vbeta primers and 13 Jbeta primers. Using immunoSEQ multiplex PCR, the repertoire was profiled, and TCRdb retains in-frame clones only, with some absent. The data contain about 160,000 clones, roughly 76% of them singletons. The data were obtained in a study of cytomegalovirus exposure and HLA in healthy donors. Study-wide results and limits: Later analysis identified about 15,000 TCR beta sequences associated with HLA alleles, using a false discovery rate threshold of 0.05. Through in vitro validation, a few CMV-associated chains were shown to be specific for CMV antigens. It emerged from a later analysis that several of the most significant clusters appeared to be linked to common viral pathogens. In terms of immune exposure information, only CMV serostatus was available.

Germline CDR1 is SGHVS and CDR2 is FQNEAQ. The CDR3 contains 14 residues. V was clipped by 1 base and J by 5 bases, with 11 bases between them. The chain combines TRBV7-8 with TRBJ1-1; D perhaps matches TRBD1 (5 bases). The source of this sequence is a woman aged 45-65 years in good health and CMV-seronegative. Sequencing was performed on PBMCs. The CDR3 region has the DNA TGTGCCAGCAGCTTAGATGGGGGGGGGACTGAAGCTTTCTTT. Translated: CASSLDGGGTEAFF.